This T cell receptor (beta chain) was identified in a study of shared clonotypes between healthy human individuals. General observations from the study: Around 5.3% of naive CD4 clonotypes were shared across a few donors.

V lost 7 bases and J lost 2, with 9 bases in between. The germline V gene encodes CDR1 SNHLY and CDR2 FYNNEI. The length of the CDR3 is 13 residues. Naive CD8 cells were CD45RO-negative, positively selected for CCR7, excluding terminally differentiated effector memory CD45RA+ cells. None of the donors, who were healthy HIV-negative adults, had recently had acute infections or vaccinations. Comment on this clone: Its antigen is still unknown.

Here immunoSEQ multiplex PCR was the method, and the copy in TCRdb shows in-frame clones only, minus some. The sample holds some 2 million clones, roughly 94% seen once. What was sequenced was naive CD8+ T cells sorted from blood. The rearrangement links TRBV2 to TRBJ1-5; possible D gene TRBD1, 5 bases. The sequence was obtained from a man between 18 and 35 years old in good health. As DNA, the CDR3 is TGTGCCAGCAAAGGGGCCGGCAATCAGCCCCAGCATTTT. It translates to CASKGAGNQPQHF.